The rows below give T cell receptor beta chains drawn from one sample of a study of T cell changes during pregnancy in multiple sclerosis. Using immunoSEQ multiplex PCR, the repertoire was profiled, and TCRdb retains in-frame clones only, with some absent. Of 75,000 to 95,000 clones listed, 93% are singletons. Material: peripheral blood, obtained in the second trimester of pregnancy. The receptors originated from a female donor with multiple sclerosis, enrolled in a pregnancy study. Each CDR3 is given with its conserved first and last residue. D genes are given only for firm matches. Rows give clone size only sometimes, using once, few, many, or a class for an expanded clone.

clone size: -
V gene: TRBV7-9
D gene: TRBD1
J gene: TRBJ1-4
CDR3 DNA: TGTGCCAGCAGAGGAGGGACAGGCTCTGAAAAACTGTTTTTT
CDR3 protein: CASRGGTGSEKLFF

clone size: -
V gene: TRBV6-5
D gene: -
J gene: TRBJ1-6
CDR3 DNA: TGTGCCACGTCCCCTCCGGGAAATTCACCCCTCCACTTT
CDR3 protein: CATSPPGNSPLHF

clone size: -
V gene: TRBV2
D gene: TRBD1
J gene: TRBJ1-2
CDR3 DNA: TGTGCCAGCAGGGCCGGGACAGGGGATGGCTACACCTTC
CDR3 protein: CASRAGTGDGYTF

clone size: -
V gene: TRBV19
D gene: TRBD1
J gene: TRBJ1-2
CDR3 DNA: TGTGCCAGTAGGGCTCGGGACAGGGCCTATGGCTACACCTTC
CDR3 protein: CASRARDRAYGYTF

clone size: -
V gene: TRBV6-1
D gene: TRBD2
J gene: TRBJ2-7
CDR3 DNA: TGTGCCAGCAGTGAAGCGTCCCTAGCGGGGCCGTACTCCTCCTACGAGCAGTACTTC
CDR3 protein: CASSEASLAGPYSSYEQYF

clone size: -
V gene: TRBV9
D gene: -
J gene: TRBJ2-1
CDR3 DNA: TGTGCCAGCAGCGTAGACACGTACAGCAACAATGAGCAGTTCTTC
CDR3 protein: CASSVDTYSNNEQFF

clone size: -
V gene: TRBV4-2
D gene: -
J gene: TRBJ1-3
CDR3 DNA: TGTGCCAGCAGCCATCCTTTGGGAGACGGAAACACCATATATTTT
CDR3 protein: CASSHPLGDGNTIYF

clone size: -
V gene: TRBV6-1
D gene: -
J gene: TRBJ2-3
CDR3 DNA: TGTGCCAGCAGGGTTGAGCGGCCCGGAGATACGCAGTATTTT
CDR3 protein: CASRVERPGDTQYF

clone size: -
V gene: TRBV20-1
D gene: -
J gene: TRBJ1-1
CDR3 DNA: TGCAGTGCTCCCCGCGGCACTGAAGCTTTCTTT
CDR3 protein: CSAPRGTEAFF

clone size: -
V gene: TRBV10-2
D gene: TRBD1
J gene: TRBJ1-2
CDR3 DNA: TGCGCCAGCAGTGGGGACAGGGTTGATGCCGGCTACACCTTC
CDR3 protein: CASSGDRVDAGYTF

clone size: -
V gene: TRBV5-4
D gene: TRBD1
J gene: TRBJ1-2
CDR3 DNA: TGTGCCAGCAGCTTCCTAGGGACAGAAGCTAACTATGGCTACACCTTC
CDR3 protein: CASSFLGTEANYGYTF

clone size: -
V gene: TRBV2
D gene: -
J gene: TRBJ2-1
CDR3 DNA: TGTGCCAGCAGTGGGACAGTCTCCTACAATGAGCAGTTCTTC
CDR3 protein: CASSGTVSYNEQFF

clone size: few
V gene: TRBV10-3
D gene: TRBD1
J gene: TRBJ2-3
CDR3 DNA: TGTGCCATCAGTGAACAGGGGGCGATCCCAGATACGCAGTATTTT
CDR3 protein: CAISEQGAIPDTQYF

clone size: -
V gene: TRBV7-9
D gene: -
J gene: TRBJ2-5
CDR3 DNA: TGTGCCAGCAGTCTTCAAAGGACAGTCAGAGAGACCCAGTACTTC
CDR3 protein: CASSLQRTVRETQYF

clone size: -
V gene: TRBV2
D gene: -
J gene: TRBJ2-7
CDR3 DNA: TGTGCCAGCAGTGAAGCTTGGGCCGGAACCTACGAGCAGTACTTC
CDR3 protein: CASSEAWAGTYEQYF

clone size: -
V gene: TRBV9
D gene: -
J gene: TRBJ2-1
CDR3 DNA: TGTGCCAGCAGCGTAGACGGTGATGAGCAGTTCTTC
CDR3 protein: CASSVDGDEQFF